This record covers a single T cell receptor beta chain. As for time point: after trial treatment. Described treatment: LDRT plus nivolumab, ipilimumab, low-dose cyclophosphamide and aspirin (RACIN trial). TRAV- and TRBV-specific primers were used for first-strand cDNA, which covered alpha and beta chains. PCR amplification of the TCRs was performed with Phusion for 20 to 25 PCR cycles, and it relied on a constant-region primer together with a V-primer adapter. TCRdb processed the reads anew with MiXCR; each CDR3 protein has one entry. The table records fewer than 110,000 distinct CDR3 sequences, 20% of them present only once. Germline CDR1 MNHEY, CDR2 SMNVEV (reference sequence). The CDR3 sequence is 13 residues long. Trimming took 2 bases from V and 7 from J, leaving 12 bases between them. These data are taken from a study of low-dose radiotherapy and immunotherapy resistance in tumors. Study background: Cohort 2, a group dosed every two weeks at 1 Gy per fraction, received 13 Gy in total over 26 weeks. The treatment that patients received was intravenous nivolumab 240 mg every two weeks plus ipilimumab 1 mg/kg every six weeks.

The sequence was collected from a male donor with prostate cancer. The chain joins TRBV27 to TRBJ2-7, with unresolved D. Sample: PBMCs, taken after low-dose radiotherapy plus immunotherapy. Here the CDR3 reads CASSLGHLMEQYF. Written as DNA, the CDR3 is TGTGCCAGCAGTTTAGGTCACCTTATGGAGCAGTACTTC.